The 32 T cell receptor beta chains presented below share a single source sample, sequenced in a study of T cells in localized non-small cell lung cancer. TCRdb keeps only in-frame clones here, not all; method: immunoSEQ multiplex PCR. The sample carries approximately 100,000 clones, approximately 90% recorded once. The specimen was PBMCs, collected before any cancer treatment. All receptors derive from a woman aged 40 to 75 with stage II squamous cell lung carcinoma.

This chain uses TRBV28 with TRBJ2-2, with TRBD2 matching 11 bases. The CDR3 runs 15 residues. V was pared by 8 bases and J by 1 base, with 3 bases of the junction left unmatched. Germline lookup yields CDR1 MDHEN and CDR2 SYDVKM. Here the CDR3 DNA reads TGTGCCAGCTCTACTAGCGGGAGGAACACCGGGGAGCTGTTTTTT. Its protein product is CASSTSGRNTGELFF.

The V call is TRBV5-6, the J call TRBJ2-5; 12 bases are shared with TRBD1. The CDR3 has 16 residues. Trimming removed 0 bases from V and 5 bases from J; junction bases left unmatched: 5. The germline CDR1 and CDR2 sequences are SGHDT and YYEEEE. The CDR3 region has the DNA TGTGCCAGCAGCTTGGTGGGACAGGGGGCGGAGGAGACCCAGTACTTC. This encodes CASSLVGQGAEETQYF. The full variable domain, rest sourced from reference TRBV5-6 and TRBJ2-5, is DAGVTQSPTHLIKTRGQQVTLRCSPKSGHDTVSWYQQALGQGPQFIFQYYEEEERQRGNFPDRFSGHQFPNYSSELNVNALLLGDSALYLCASSLVGQGAEETQYFGPGTRLLVL.

The chain links TRBV25-1 to TRBJ2-1; 8 nucleotides match TRBD2. The ends lost 3 bases at V and 5 bases at J; junction bases unmatched: 12. This CDR3 spans 17 amino acids. Germline lookup yields CDR1 MGHDK and CDR2 SYGVNS. This chain's CDR3 is CASSDHSGLVVNNEQFF. The CDR3 DNA sequence: TGTGCCAGCAGTGACCATTCGGGACTAGTGGTTAACAATGAGCAGTTCTTC.

This clone appeared once. V and J are TRBV19 and TRBJ1-5; D may be TRBD1 (5 bases). The CDR3 sequence is 19 residues long. Trimming pared 6 bases from V and 1 base from J, leaving 25 bases between. Germline assignment: CDR1 LNHDA and CDR2 SQIVND (reference sequence). The CDR3, as DNA: TGTGCCAGTAGGCCCGGGGGGAAGGTGACCGGATCGAGCAATCAGCCCCAGCATTTT. Protein product: CASRPGGKVTGSSNQPQHF.

The V and J genes are TRBV7-2 and TRBJ1-2, with 9 bases fitting TRBD1. Trimming at V came to 2 bases and at J to 0 bases, leaving 7 bases not matched to a gene. Germline V gene data show CDR1 as SGHTA and CDR2 as FQGNSA. The CDR3 runs to 17 residues. The CDR3 here is CASSLWTGVRANYGYTF. The CDR3, as DNA: TGTGCCAGCAGCTTATGGACAGGGGTGAGGGCTAACTATGGCTACACCTTC.

This rearrangement joins TRBV14 to TRBJ1-2; TRBD1 matches 10 bases. Trimming removed 3 bases from V and 6 bases from J; junction bases left unmatched: 4. This CDR3 has 14 residues. The germline V gene encodes CDR1 SGHDN and CDR2 FVKESK. The CDR3 loop is CASSHRQGADGYTF. The CDR3 region has the DNA TGTGCCAGCAGCCACAGACAGGGGGCAGATGGCTACACCTTC.

The chain links TRBV28 to TRBJ1-6; the match to TRBD1 covers 9 bases. The CDR3 has 15 amino acids. Germline lookup yields CDR1 MDHEN and CDR2 SYDVKM. Trimming took 6 bases from V and 5 from J; bases not matched to a gene: 5. Here the CDR3 reads CASRPGTGNNSPLHF. The CDR3 DNA follows: TGTGCCAGCAGACCCGGGACAGGGAATAATTCACCCCTCCACTTT.

V usage is TRBV5-1 and J usage is TRBJ2-1, with 15 bases that match TRBD2. Germline V lookup: CDR1 SGHRS, CDR2 YFSETQ. The J segment lost 6 bases and the V segment lost 0 bases, leaving 10 bases of the junction unmatched. This CDR3 has 19 residues. The CDR3 spells CASSLAGLAGGPGGNEQFF. The CDR3 region has the DNA TGCGCCAGCAGCTTGGCCGGACTAGCGGGAGGGCCCGGGGGCAATGAGCAGTTCTTC.

The V and J genes are TRBV7-9 and TRBJ2-3, with a possible D match to TRBD2 (6 bases). Trimming shortened V by 0 bases and J by 0 bases, and 13 bases separated the two germline ends. The CDR3 runs to 17 residues. Germline assignment: CDR1 SEHNR and CDR2 FQNEAQ (reference sequence). The CDR3 DNA reads as TGTGCCAGCAGCTTAGCGCCCTCTGGGAGGAGCACAGATACGCAGTATTTT. It codes for CASSLAPSGRSTDTQYF.

The genes are TRBV10-3 and TRBJ2-3, with D tentatively TRBD2 (6 bases). This CDR3 has 16 residues. Germline CDR1 ENHRY, CDR2 SYGVKD. Trimming pared 7 bases from V and 6 bases from J, leaving 23 bases between. The CDR3 is CAITQGMAARGDTQYF. In DNA form, the CDR3 reads TGTGCCATCACCCAAGGCATGGCGGCCCGGGGGGATACGCAGTATTTT.

The rearrangement uses TRBV19 and TRBJ1-2; TRBD1 agrees at 7 bases. Germline loops: CDR1 LNHDA, CDR2 SQIVND (reference sequence). V lost 3 bases to trimming and J lost 4 bases; unmatched junction nucleotides: 8. The CDR3 sequence is 15 residues long. The CDR3 is CASSMGTDSFYGYTF. The CDR3 nucleotides read TGTGCCAGTAGTATGGGGACAGATTCTTTCTATGGCTACACCTTC.

The chain recombines TRBV11-2 with TRBJ1-4, with 8 bases lining up with TRBD1. CDR3 length: 16 amino acids. V lost 5 bases and J lost 8; bases outside the gene matches: 13. The germline CDR1 and CDR2 sequences are SGHAT and FQNNGV. This chain's CDR3 is CASSQTVTGEREKLFF. The CDR3 coding sequence is TGTGCCAGCAGCCAGACTGTGACAGGGGAGAGGGAAAAACTGTTTTTT.

The genes are TRBV5-8 and TRBJ2-2; D is perhaps TRBD1 (6 bases). Germline loops: CDR1 SGHTS, CDR2 YDEGEE. Trimming pared 5 bases from V and 6 bases from J, leaving 11 bases between. CDR3 length: 13 amino acids. In DNA, the CDR3 is TGTGCCAGCAGGAGGGACATCTCCGGGGAGCTGTTTTTT. Its protein is CASRRDISGELFF. The entire variable domain, with the rest obtained from reference TRBV5-8 and TRBJ2-2, is as follows: EAGVTQSPTHLIKTRGQQATLRCSPISGHTSVYWYQQALGLGLQFLLWYDEGEERNRGNFPPRFSGRQFPNYSSELNVNALELEDSALYLCASRRDISGELFFGEGSRLTVL.

This chain uses TRBV27 with TRBJ2-5; D is unresolved. Germline loops: CDR1 MNHEY, CDR2 SMNVEV (reference sequence). V shed 8 bases and J shed 5 bases, with 21 bases lying between them. The CDR3 spans 15 residues. CDR3 loop: CASGSPWAQRETQYF. Here the CDR3 DNA reads TGTGCCAGCGGCTCCCCGTGGGCCCAAAGGGAGACCCAGTACTTC.

The rearrangement links TRBV2 to TRBJ1-5; no clear D. With 6 bases removed from V and 4 bases from J, the gap between germline ends came to 10 bases. The CDR3 covers 13 residues. CDR1 is SNHLY and CDR2 is FYNNEI in the germline V gene. The CDR3 nucleotides are TGTGCCAGCAGGTGGGAGCTAAATCAGCCCCAGCATTTT. This codes for CASRWELNQPQHF.

This chain uses TRBV6-1 with TRBJ1-1; a possible D gene is TRBD1 (6 bases). The CDR3 runs to 15 residues. Germline CDR1 and CDR2: MNHNS and SASEGT. The V gene lost 1 base and the J gene lost 2 bases, with 11 bases spanning the gap. In nucleotides, the CDR3 is TGTGCCAGCAGTGAAGGGGGGGCGATTAACACTGAAGCTTTCTTT. Translating it yields CASSEGGAINTEAFF.

The rearrangement links TRBV7-6 to TRBJ2-5; the D gene is possibly TRBD2 (5 bases). Germline-derived CDR1 and CDR2 are SGHVS and FNYEAQ. This CDR3 has 12 amino acids. The germline V and J ends were trimmed by 5 bases and 5 bases, with 9 bases remaining between them. CDR3 coding DNA: TGTGCCAGCAGCCCTCGAGGGGAGACCCAGTACTTC. The encoded protein is CASSPRGETQYF.

The chain links TRBV19 to TRBJ1-2, with TRBD1 as a possible D gene (5 bases). The CDR3 has 14 residues. V lost 9 bases and J lost 5, with 19 bases in between. Germline-derived CDR1 and CDR2 are LNHDA and SQIVND (reference sequence). The CDR3 protein is CASATGWGTYGYTF. The CDR3 bases are TGTGCCAGCGCGACCGGTTGGGGGACTTATGGCTACACCTTC.

The V gene is TRBV7-9, the J gene TRBJ2-7, with D possibly being TRBD2 (6 bases). Trimming stripped 3 bases from V and 7 bases from J, with 10 bases between. The CDR3 runs 12 residues. In germline, CDR1 is SEHNR, CDR2 FQNEAQ (reference sequence). The CDR3 loop is CASSFLGGEQYF. The CDR3 DNA is TGTGCCAGCAGCTTCCTGGGAGGAGAGCAGTACTTC.

The chain combines TRBV28 with TRBJ2-2, with TRBD1 matching over 8 bases. CDR1 and CDR2 (germline): MDHEN, SYDVKM. V was clipped by 6 bases and J by 5 bases; unmatched bases: 8. This CDR3 is 15 amino acids long. CDR3 loop: CASSFRDRPTGELFF. CDR3 nucleotides: TGTGCCAGCAGCTTTCGGGACAGGCCAACCGGGGAGCTGTTTTTT.

This chain links TRBV28 with TRBJ2-5; D is uncertain. The CDR3 is 16 residues long. Germline CDR1 reads MDHEN; CDR2 reads SYDVKM. V was pared by 3 bases and J by 2 bases, with 16 bases between. In DNA form, the CDR3 reads TGTGCCAGCAGTTTTAGGGCTCTTTTGGGGCAAGAGACCCAGTACTTC. The encoded protein is CASSFRALLGQETQYF.

The V and J genes are TRBV19 and TRBJ1-4, with D unresolved. Trimming left V 3 bases short and J 8 bases short, with 16 bases between. The germline CDR1 and CDR2 sequences are LNHDA and SQIVND (reference sequence). The CDR3 sequence is 15 residues long. The DNA for the CDR3 is TGTGCCAGTAGTATTTCGGTGGCAGCTCGCGAAAAACTGTTTTTT. Translating it yields CASSISVAAREKLFF.

In DNA form, the CDR3 reads TGCAGTGCCCTCATGAACACTGAAGCTTTCTTT. Translated: CSALMNTEAFF. This chain joins TRBV20-1 and TRBJ1-1; D is unresolved. The CDR3 sequence is 11 residues long. Trimming removed 6 bases from V and 0 bases from J, with 5 bases in between. In germline, CDR1 is DFQATT, CDR2 SNEGSKA (reference sequence).

The genes are TRBV25-1 and TRBJ1-1, with a weak D call TRBD1 (5 bases). Trimming stripped 8 bases from V and 1 base from J, with 11 bases between. Germline CDR1 is MGHDK and CDR2 is SYGVNS. There are 13 residues in the CDR3. This CDR3 is CASDRGWNTEAFF. The CDR3 DNA sequence: TGTGCCAGCGACCGGGGGTGGAACACTGAAGCTTTCTTT.

This chain uses TRBV25-1 with TRBJ1-4, with D unresolved. The CDR3 sequence is 14 residues long. Between the trimmed V and J ends, which lost 2 bases and 1 base, there was a span of 5 bases. Germline V gives CDR1 MGHDK, CDR2 SYGVNS. The CDR3 DNA follows: TGTGCCAGCAGTGAAGTTGGAACTAATGAAAAACTGTTTTTT. Protein sequence: CASSEVGTNEKLFF.

The chain combines TRBV6-1 with TRBJ1-5, with TRBD1 as a possible D gene (6 bases). V was shortened by 0 bases and J by 7 bases, with 10 bases between the two germline ends. Looked up from germline, CDR1 is MNHNS and CDR2 is SASEGT. The CDR3 totals 14 residues. For the CDR3, the DNA is TGTGCCAGCAGTGAAGCTGGGGGGCTCCAGCCCCAGCATTTT. As protein: CASSEAGGLQPQHF.

The V gene is TRBV13, the J gene TRBJ2-1, with D perhaps TRBD2 (5 bases). This CDR3 is built from 13 residues. V dropped 2 bases and J dropped 8 bases, with 10 bases sitting between them. CDR1 is PRHDT, CDR2 FYEKMQ, per germline (reference sequence). As DNA, the CDR3 is TGTGCCAGCAGCTTAAGTGGACTGTATGAGCAGTTCTTC. Translated, it gives CASSLSGLYEQFF.

The chain combines TRBV2 with TRBJ2-3, with no clear D. This CDR3 comprises 11 residues. The ends were cut back, 2 bases at V and 4 bases at J, with 1 base in the middle. CDR1 is SNHLY, CDR2 FYNNEI, per germline. DNA of the CDR3: TGTGCCAGCAGTGAATCAGATACGCAGTATTTT. Protein: CASSESDTQYF.

The genes are TRBV30 and TRBJ1-2; D unresolved. Trimming took 1 base from V and 8 from J, leaving 14 bases between them. This CDR3 region has 13 residues. Germline lookup yields CDR1 GTSNPN and CDR2 SVGIG (reference sequence). The CDR3 DNA reads as TGTGCCTGGAGTGCTCGGTATCCGACGGGCTACACCTTC. Amino acids: CAWSARYPTGYTF.

The V gene is TRBV19, the J gene TRBJ1-2; unclear D gene. Trimming shortened V by 6 bases and J by 3 bases, and 20 bases separated the two germline ends. Germline V gene data show CDR1 as LNHDA and CDR2 as SQIVND (reference sequence). The CDR3 length is 16 residues. CDR3 sequence reads: CASSPRGLTKYYGYTF. The DNA of the CDR3 is TGTGCCAGTAGCCCCCGGGGTTTGACAAAATACTATGGCTACACCTTC.

The V call is TRBV6-6, the J call TRBJ2-7, with D hard to call. V was pared by 4 bases and J by 2 bases, with 6 bases between. This CDR3 comprises 12 residues. Germline CDR1 and CDR2: MNHNY and SVGAGI (reference sequence). The chain's CDR3 is CASSSTTYEQYF. The CDR3 nucleotides are TGTGCCAGCAGTTCTACCACCTACGAGCAGTACTTC.

CDR3 DNA: TGTGCCACCAGCAGAGATTTGGCGGGAGGCATAGATACGCAGTATTTT. Translation: CATSRDLAGGIDTQYF. The chain recombines TRBV15 with TRBJ2-3, with 8 positions matching TRBD2. The CDR3 loop spans 16 amino acids. Germline V gene data show CDR1 as LNHNV and CDR2 as YYDKDF (reference sequence). With V trimmed by 0 bases and J by 5 bases, 7 bases remained unmatched.